The 14 T cell receptor beta chains below all came from one sample that was sequenced in a study of cytomegalovirus exposure and HLA in healthy donors (dated by TCRdb to the late 2010s). The protocol used for the library was the immunoSEQ multiplex PCR assay. Sourced from immuneACCESS, this table was stored by TCRdb with only in-frame sequences that have V and J called. A share of the clones is absent; for the studies checked, an unresolved V gene accounts for under half, and the remainder has no known explanation. The sample has around 120,000 clones on record, approximately 90% of them singletons. Under 2% of the sample belongs to the ten largest clones. The sequencing input was PBMCs. The receptors shown here come from a woman aged 18 to 35 in good health and CMV-seronegative.

The chain couples TRBV7-3 to TRBJ2-1, with 12 bases matching TRBD2. Germline V gene data show CDR1 as SGHTA and CDR2 as FQGTGA. Unmatched junction bases numbered 15, after V lost 4 bases and J lost 8 bases. The length of the CDR3 is 18 residues. CDR3 bases: TGTGCCAGCAGCTCCTCAGGACTAGCGGGAAAGGTAGACTATGAGCAGTTCTTC. This encodes CASSSSGLAGKVDYEQFF.

The chain joins TRBV30 to TRBJ1-1; D possibly corresponds to TRBD1 (6 bases). This CDR3 spans 14 amino acids. Trimming pared 5 bases from V and 1 base from J, leaving 14 bases between. The germline gives CDR1 GTSNPN, CDR2 SVGIG (reference sequence). The CDR3 here is CAWATGHRNTEAFF. CDR3 sequence (DNA): TGTGCCTGGGCGACGGGACACCGGAACACTGAAGCTTTCTTT.

The chain has TRBV7-9 and TRBJ2-7, with 7 bases aligning to TRBD1. This CDR3 is built from 16 residues. After removal of 4 bases from V and 2 bases from J, the junction contained 11 bases not matched to a gene. In germline, CDR1 is SEHNR, CDR2 FQNEAQ (reference sequence). The CDR3 region is CASSYQPGQITYEQYF. CDR3 coding DNA: TGTGCCAGCAGCTATCAACCGGGACAGATAACCTACGAGCAGTACTTC. Full variable domain (remainder filled in from reference TRBV7-9 and TRBJ2-7): DTGVSQNPRHKITKRGQNVTFRCDPISEHNRLYWYRQTLGQGPEFLTYFQNEAQLEKSRLLSDRFSAERPKGSFSTLEIQRTEQGDSAMYLCASSYQPGQITYEQYFGPGTRLTVT.

The V and J genes are TRBV18 and TRBJ1-6; 9 bases map to TRBD1. Losses at the gene ends were 3 bases for V and 7 bases for J; bases not matched to a gene: 7. CDR3 length equals 16 residues. CDR1 and CDR2 (germline): KGHSH, LQKENI. The CDR3 reads CASSPPGTGQNSPLHF. The CDR3 nucleotides are TGTGCCAGCTCACCTCCCGGGACAGGGCAAAATTCACCCCTCCACTTT.

The chain couples TRBV11-2 to TRBJ2-3; the D gene is possibly TRBD1 (6 bases). The CDR3 length is 17 residues. Germline values: CDR1 SGHAT, CDR2 FQNNGV. The V gene lost 1 base and the J gene lost 0 bases, with 14 bases spanning the gap. The CDR3 reads CASSLATGFSSTDTQYF. The DNA for the CDR3 is TGTGCCAGCAGCTTAGCGACAGGATTTTCTAGCACAGATACGCAGTATTTT.

This clone was observed once. The chain is built from TRBV14 and TRBJ2-1; TRBD2 is a possible D gene (6 bases). Germline V CDR1 and CDR2: SGHDN, FVKESK. The V end was cut by 0 bases, the J end by 4 bases, with 10 bases between. This CDR3 has 15 residues. Here the CDR3 DNA reads TGTGCCAGCAGCCAAGATGTAGGGACTTACAATGAGCAGTTCTTC. It yields the protein CASSQDVGTYNEQFF.

The genes are TRBV5-6 and TRBJ2-5; 12 bases fit TRBD1. CDR3 length: 13 residues. V was pared by 2 bases and J by 14 bases, with 7 bases of the junction left unmatched. CDR1 is SGHDT, CDR2 YYEEEE, per germline. CDR3 in DNA: TGTGCCAGCAGCTTAGCGGGACAGGGGGCCTTTTACTTC. It yields the protein CASSLAGQGAFYF.

The chain is built from TRBV13 and TRBJ2-7, with D perhaps TRBD1 (6 bases). The CDR3 loop spans 14 amino acids. Germline CDR1 reads PRHDT; CDR2 reads FYEKMQ (reference sequence). Trimming took off 5 bases at V and 7 bases at J, with 18 bases between the two ends. The CDR3 protein is CASSLRDILGEQYF. The CDR3 DNA is TGTGCCAGCAGCCTAAGGGACATCTTGGGGGAGCAGTACTTC.

This chain joins TRBV30 and TRBJ1-4; TRBD1 is a possible D gene (6 bases). The CDR3 consists of 12 residues. Germline V gene data show CDR1 as GTSNPN and CDR2 as SVGIG (reference sequence). V lost 3 bases and J lost 8, with 10 bases in between. CDR3 nucleotide sequence: TGTGCCTGGAGCATAGACAGGGAAAAACTGTTTTTT. Protein product: CAWSIDREKLFF.

V usage is TRBV27 and J usage is TRBJ1-1, with TRBD1 matching 7 bases. In germline, CDR1 is MNHEY, CDR2 SMNVEV (reference sequence). V lost 0 bases and J lost 0; bases outside the gene matches: 4. The CDR3 covers 16 residues. CDR3 amino acids: CASSLSWDRLNTEAFF. CDR3 sequence (DNA): TGTGCCAGCAGTTTATCCTGGGACAGACTGAACACTGAAGCTTTCTTT.

This chain links TRBV23-1 with TRBJ2-7; D is perhaps TRBD1 (5 bases). TRBV23-1 is labeled an ORF, and its function is uncertain. With 0 bases removed from V and 1 base from J, the gap between germline ends came to 10 bases. The CDR3 length is 15 residues. The CDR3 here is CASSQSHRQSYEQYF. The CDR3 region has the DNA TGCGCCAGCAGTCAATCGCACAGGCAGTCCTACGAGCAGTACTTC.

The rearrangement uses TRBV27 and TRBJ2-5, with 10 bases fitting TRBD1. CDR1 and CDR2 (germline): MNHEY, SMNVEV (reference sequence). J gave up 5 bases and V 5 bases, and 8 bases lay outside the gene matches. CDR3 length: 15 residues. Written as DNA, the CDR3 is TGTGCCAGCAGTCCCGGGACAGGGGTCCAGGAGACCCAGTACTTC. Protein sequence: CASSPGTGVQETQYF.

The chain carries TRBV6-5 and TRBJ2-1; possibly TRBD2 for D (5 bases). The CDR3 sequence is 16 residues long. Per germline, CDR1 MNHEY and CDR2 SVGAGI. The V end lost 0 bases, the J end lost 3 bases, and 12 bases lay between the germline ends. The chain's CDR3 is CASSYSRRVIYNEQFF. The CDR3 region has the DNA TGTGCCAGCAGTTACTCGAGGCGGGTTATCTACAATGAGCAGTTCTTC.

This CDR3 is CAWSAGTMGYYGYTF. The CDR3 DNA reads as TGTGCCTGGAGTGCCGGGACTATGGGGTACTATGGCTACACCTTC. This sequence joins TRBV30 and TRBJ1-2; D is possibly TRBD1 (5 bases). The CDR3 has 15 amino acids. V was clipped by 1 base and J by 3 bases, with 15 bases between them. Germline assignment: CDR1 GTSNPN and CDR2 SVGIG (reference sequence).